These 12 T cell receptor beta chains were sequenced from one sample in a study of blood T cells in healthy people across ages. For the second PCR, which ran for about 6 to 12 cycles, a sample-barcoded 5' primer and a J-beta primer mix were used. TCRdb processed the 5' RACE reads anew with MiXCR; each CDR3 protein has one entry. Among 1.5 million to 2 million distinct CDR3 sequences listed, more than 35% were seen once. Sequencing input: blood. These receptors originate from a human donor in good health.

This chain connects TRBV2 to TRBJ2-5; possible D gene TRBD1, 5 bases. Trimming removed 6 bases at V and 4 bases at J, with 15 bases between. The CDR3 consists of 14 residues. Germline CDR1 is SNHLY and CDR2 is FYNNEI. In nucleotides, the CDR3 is TGTGCCAGCAGCGAGACAGAGGCGGCAGAGACCCAGTACTTC. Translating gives CASSETEAAETQYF.

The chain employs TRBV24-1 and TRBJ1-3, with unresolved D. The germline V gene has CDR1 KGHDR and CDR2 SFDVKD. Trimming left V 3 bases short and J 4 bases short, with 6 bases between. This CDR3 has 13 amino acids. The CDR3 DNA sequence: TGTGCCACCAGTGATGGACCGGGAAACACCATATATTTT. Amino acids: CATSDGPGNTIYF.

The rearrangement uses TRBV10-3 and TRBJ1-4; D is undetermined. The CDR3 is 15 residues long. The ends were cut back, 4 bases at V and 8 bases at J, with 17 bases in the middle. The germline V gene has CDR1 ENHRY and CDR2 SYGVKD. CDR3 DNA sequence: TGTGCCATCAGTGGCCTGGACGGTCCCGTCGAAAAACTGTTTTTT. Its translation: CAISGLDGPVEKLFF.

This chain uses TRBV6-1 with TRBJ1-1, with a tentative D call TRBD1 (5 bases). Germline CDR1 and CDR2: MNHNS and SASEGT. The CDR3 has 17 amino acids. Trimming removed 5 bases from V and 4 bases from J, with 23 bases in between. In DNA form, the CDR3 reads TGTGCCAGCAGTCGCTTCCCGCCGGGGGATATGAGCACTGAAGCTTTCTTT. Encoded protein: CASSRFPPGDMSTEAFF.

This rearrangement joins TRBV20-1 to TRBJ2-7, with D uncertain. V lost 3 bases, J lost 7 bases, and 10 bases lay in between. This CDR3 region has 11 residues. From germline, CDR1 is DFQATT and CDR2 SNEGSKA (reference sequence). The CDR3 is CSASGSREQYF. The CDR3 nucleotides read TGCAGTGCTAGTGGGTCTAGGGAGCAGTACTTC.

The CDR3 spells CASSVRGGGTGANVLTF. The CDR3 DNA reads TGTGCCAGCAGCGTAAGGGGCGGGGGCACTGGGGCCAACGTCCTGACTTTC. The chain carries TRBV9 and TRBJ2-6; weak D call: TRBD2 (7 bases). V was pared by 1 base and J by 2 bases, with 13 bases between. CDR3 length: 17 amino acids. Germline V gene data show CDR1 as SGDLS and CDR2 as YYNGEE.

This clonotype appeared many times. The CDR3 loop reads CSAEGGAGGYEQYF. The CDR3 DNA sequence: TGCAGCGCGGAAGGTGGAGCAGGCGGATACGAGCAGTACTTC. The rearrangement joins TRBV29-1 to TRBJ2-7; D is unclear. Between the trimmed V and J ends, which lost 7 bases and 4 bases, there was a span of 20 bases. The CDR3 has 14 residues. Germline CDR1 reads SQVTM; CDR2 reads ANQGSEA.

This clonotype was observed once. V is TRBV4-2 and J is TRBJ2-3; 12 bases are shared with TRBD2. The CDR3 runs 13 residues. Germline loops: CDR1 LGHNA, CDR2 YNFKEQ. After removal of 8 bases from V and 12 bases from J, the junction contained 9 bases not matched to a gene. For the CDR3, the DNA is TGTGCCAGCGGCCGGACTAGCGGGGAGACCCAGTATTTT. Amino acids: CASGRTSGETQYF.

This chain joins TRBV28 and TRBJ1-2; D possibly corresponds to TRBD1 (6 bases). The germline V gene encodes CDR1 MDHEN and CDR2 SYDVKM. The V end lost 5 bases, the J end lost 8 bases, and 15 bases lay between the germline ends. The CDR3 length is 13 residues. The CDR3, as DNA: TGTGCCAGCAGTCGGACAGAAATGTTGGGCTACACCTTC. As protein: CASSRTEMLGYTF.

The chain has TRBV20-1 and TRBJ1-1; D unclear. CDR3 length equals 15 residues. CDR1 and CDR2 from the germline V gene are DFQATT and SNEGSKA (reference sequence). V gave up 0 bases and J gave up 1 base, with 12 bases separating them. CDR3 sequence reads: CSARDTPSPNTEAFF. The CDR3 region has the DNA TGCAGTGCTAGAGATACGCCCTCACCGAACACTGAAGCTTTCTTT.

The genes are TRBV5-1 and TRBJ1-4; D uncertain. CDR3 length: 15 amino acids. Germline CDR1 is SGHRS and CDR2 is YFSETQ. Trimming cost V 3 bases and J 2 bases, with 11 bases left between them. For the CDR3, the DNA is TGCGCCAGCAGCTCTACCACGCAGACTAATGAAAAACTGTTTTTT. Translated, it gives CASSSTTQTNEKLFF.

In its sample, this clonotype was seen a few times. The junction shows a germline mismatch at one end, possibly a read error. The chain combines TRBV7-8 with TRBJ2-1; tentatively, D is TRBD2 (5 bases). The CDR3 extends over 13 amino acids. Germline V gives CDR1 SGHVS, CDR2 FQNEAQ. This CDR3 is CASSLAHTNEQFF. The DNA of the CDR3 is TGTGCCAGCAGCCTAGCTCATACGAATGAGCAGTTCTTC.